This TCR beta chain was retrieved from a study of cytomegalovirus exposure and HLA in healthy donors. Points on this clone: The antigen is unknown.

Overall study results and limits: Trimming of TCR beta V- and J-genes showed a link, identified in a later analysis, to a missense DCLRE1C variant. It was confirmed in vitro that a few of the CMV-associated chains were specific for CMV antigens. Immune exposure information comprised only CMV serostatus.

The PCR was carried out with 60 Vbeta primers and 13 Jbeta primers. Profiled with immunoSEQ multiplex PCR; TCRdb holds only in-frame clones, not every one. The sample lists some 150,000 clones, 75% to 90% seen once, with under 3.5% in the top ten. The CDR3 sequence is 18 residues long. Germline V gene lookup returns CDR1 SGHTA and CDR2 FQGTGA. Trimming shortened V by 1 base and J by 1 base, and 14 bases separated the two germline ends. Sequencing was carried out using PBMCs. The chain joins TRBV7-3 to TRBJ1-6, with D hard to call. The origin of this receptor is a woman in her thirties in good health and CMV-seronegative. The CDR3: CASSLMGGGWSYNSPLHF. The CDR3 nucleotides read TGTGCCAGCAGCTTAATGGGCGGAGGATGGTCCTATAATTCACCCCTCCACTTT.